The 20 T cell receptor beta chains below come from one sample, sequenced in a study of identical twins' blood T cells. TCRdb re-derived calls from the 5' RACE reads in MiXCR, one entry per CDR3 protein. The sample yields hundreds of thousands of distinct CDR3 sequences, around 30% seen once. The specimen was PBMCs. The receptors here all came from a woman aged 18 to 55 in good health.

The sample holds a few counts of this clonotype. The chain couples TRBV10-3 to TRBJ2-7, with 9 bases identical to TRBD1. The ends lost 10 bases at V and 2 bases at J; junction bases unmatched: 9. Germline V gene lookup returns CDR1 ENHRY and CDR2 SYGVKD. This CDR3 region has 14 residues. As DNA, the CDR3 is TGTGCCACTAGGTCCGGGACAGGGCCCTACGAGCAGTACTTC. It yields the protein CATRSGTGPYEQYF.

The rearrangement joins TRBV20-1 to TRBJ2-1; unclear D gene. Germline V gives CDR1 DFQATT, CDR2 SNEGSKA (reference sequence). V was clipped by 3 bases and J by 0 bases, with 15 bases between them. This CDR3 spans 16 amino acids. This CDR3 reads CSARLVGQSSYNEQFF. CDR3 nucleotides: TGCAGTGCTAGGCTGGTTGGTCAGAGCTCCTACAATGAGCAGTTCTTC.

The chain couples TRBV20-1 to TRBJ2-1; D gene ambiguous. The CDR3 totals 14 residues. V lost 1 base, J lost 9 bases, and 16 bases lay in between. CDR1 and CDR2 (germline): DFQATT, SNEGSKA (reference sequence). As DNA, the CDR3 is TGCAGTGCTAGAGGACCGCGGCCGCTTAGTGAGCAGTTCTTC. This sequence encodes CSARGPRPLSEQFF.

Ten or more counts support this clonotype. V is TRBV20-1 and J is TRBJ1-2, with 7 bases aligning to TRBD1. The CDR3 spans 16 residues. In germline, CDR1 is DFQATT, CDR2 SNEGSKA (reference sequence). V lost 1 base, J lost 3 bases, and 11 bases stayed unmatched. The CDR3 DNA reads as TGCAGTGCTAGAGTCAGAAACAGGGGTCGCGACTATGGCTACACCTTC. Translated: CSARVRNRGRDYGYTF.

The chain is built from TRBV7-9 and TRBJ1-5; 7 bases line up with TRBD1. With 8 bases clipped from V and 3 bases from J, the junction kept 10 bases outside the gene matches. The germline CDR1 and CDR2 sequences are SEHNR and FQNEAQ (reference sequence). The length of the CDR3 is 15 residues. The CDR3 coding sequence is TGTGCCAGCTCTTCTTTAGGGGGCTTCAATCAGCCCCAGCATTTT. Protein sequence: CASSSLGGFNQPQHF. The full variable domain, its missing parts supplied by reference TRBV7-9 and TRBJ1-5, is DTGVSQNPRHKITKRGQNVTFRCDPISEHNRLYWYRQTLGQGPEFLTYFQNEAQLEKSRLLSDRFSAERPKGSFSTLEIQRTEQGDSAMYLCASSSLGGFNQPQHFGDGTRLSIL.

The V and J genes are TRBV28 and TRBJ1-2; 7 nucleotides match TRBD1. The CDR3 totals 14 residues. CDR1 MDHEN and CDR2 SYDVKM come from the germline V gene. V was pared by 2 bases and J by 4 bases, with 4 bases of the junction left unmatched. CDR3 amino acids: CASSLQGQIYGYTF. CDR3 nucleotides: TGTGCCAGCAGTTTACAGGGACAGATCTATGGCTACACCTTC.

About this clonotype: This could be a read error, since a much larger clone is one nucleotide away. The V call is TRBV20-1, the J call TRBJ1-2; no clear D gene. CDR3 length: 14 amino acids. V lost 1 base to trimming and J lost 7 bases, with 16 bases between them. Per the germline V gene, CDR1 is DFQATT and CDR2 is SNEGSKA (reference sequence). CDR3 residues: CSARATDGASGYTF. Written as DNA, the CDR3 is TGCAGTGCTAGAGCCACCGACGGAGCGAGTGGCTACACCTTC.

This clonotype was found a few times. This chain connects TRBV29-1 to TRBJ2-2, with TRBD1 as a possible D gene (5 bases). The CDR3 is 13 amino acids. Trimming stripped 4 bases from V and 3 bases from J, with 9 bases between. Per germline, CDR1 SQVTM and CDR2 ANQGSEA. The CDR3 spells CSVGGRDTGELFF. DNA of the CDR3: TGCAGCGTTGGGGGCCGCGACACCGGGGAGCTGTTTTTT.

This sequence joins TRBV7-9 and TRBJ2-4; D is unclear. The CDR3 has 14 residues. From germline, CDR1 is SEHNR and CDR2 FQNEAQ (reference sequence). Between the trimmed V and J ends, which lost 5 bases and 0 bases, there was a span of 8 bases. The CDR3 here is CASSDALAKNIQYF. The CDR3 DNA reads as TGTGCCAGCAGCGACGCACTAGCCAAAAACATTCAGTACTTC.

This clonotype has a handful of counts. The rearrangement joins TRBV5-5 to TRBJ1-1; D gene ambiguous. Per germline, CDR1 SGHKS and CDR2 YYEKEE (reference sequence). Trimming shortened V by 2 bases and J by 3 bases, and 8 bases separated the two germline ends. This CDR3 has 13 amino acids. In DNA, the CDR3 is TGTGCCAGCAGCTTCAGTCCTGACACTGAAGCTTTCTTT. Its translation is CASSFSPDTEAFF.

CDR3 DNA sequence: TGTGCCATCAGGGGGGACAGTGGACAGCCCCAGCATTTT. Translating it yields CAIRGDSGQPQHF. V is TRBV10-3 and J is TRBJ1-5; 7 bases are shared with TRBD1. The CDR3 loop spans 13 amino acids. The germline CDR1 and CDR2 sequences are ENHRY and SYGVKD. V trimming: 6 bases; J trimming: 7 bases; junction bases outside the gene matches: 6.

This clonotype was seen a few times. V is TRBV3-1 and J is TRBJ2-1; 7 bases agree with TRBD2. This CDR3 is built from 16 residues. Germline V gene sequence: CDR1 LGHDT, CDR2 YNNKEL (reference sequence). V shed 0 bases, J shed 5 bases, and the junction held 7 bases outside the gene matches. The CDR3 spells CASSQDWSGDHNEQFF. The CDR3 DNA sequence: TGTGCCAGCAGCCAAGATTGGAGCGGGGATCACAATGAGCAGTTCTTC.

This clonotype was observed a few times. The rearrangement uses TRBV29-1 and TRBJ2-5; TRBD2 agrees at 8 bases. V lost 6 bases and J lost 5; bases outside the gene matches: 2. CDR3 length: 11 residues. Germline lookup yields CDR1 SQVTM and CDR2 ANQGSEA. The CDR3 DNA reads TGCAGCGTAGTAGCGGGGGAGACCCAGTACTTC. Encoded protein: CSVVAGETQYF.

The gene calls are TRBV5-1 and TRBJ1-1; the D is unclear. CDR3 size: 15 residues. The germline V gene encodes CDR1 SGHRS and CDR2 YFSETQ. V was cut by 4 bases and J by 6 bases, with 19 bases left in between. CDR3 bases: TGCGCCAGCAGCCCCTACTTTCAAGCTCGCGCTGAAGCTTTCTTT. Protein: CASSPYFQARAEAFF. The full variable domain, completed using reference TRBV5-1 and TRBJ1-1, is KAGVTQTPRYLIKTRGQQVTLSCSPISGHRSVSWYQQTPGQGLQFLFEYFSETQRNKGNFPGRFSGRQFSNSRSEMNVSTLELGDSALYLCASSPYFQARAEAFFGQGTRLTVV.

There are a few counts of this clonotype. V gene TRBV14 combines with J gene TRBJ1-2; no definite D call. The CDR3 covers 14 residues. Trimming removed 1 base at V and 2 bases at J, with 8 bases between. From germline, CDR1 is SGHDN and CDR2 FVKESK. CDR3 DNA sequence: TGTGCCAGCAGCCAAGTCAACGGGAACTATGGCTACACCTTC. It specifies CASSQVNGNYGYTF.

At least ten counts were recorded for this clonotype. The rearrangement links TRBV28 to TRBJ1-2; D gene ambiguous. Germline lookup yields CDR1 MDHEN and CDR2 SYDVKM. V lost 4 bases and J lost 2, with 11 bases in between. This CDR3 is 14 amino acids long. CDR3 DNA: TGTGCCAGCAGTTCTCCGGGCACGAACTATGGCTACACCTTC. This codes for CASSSPGTNYGYTF.

This clonotype was detected only a few times. This sequence joins TRBV29-1 and TRBJ2-7; 10 nucleotides align to TRBD2. The CDR3 spans 15 residues. Trimming took 3 bases from V and 2 from J; bases not matched to a gene: 7. Per germline, CDR1 SQVTM and CDR2 ANQGSEA. CDR3 loop: CSVDVTSGVTYEQYF. CDR3 DNA: TGCAGCGTTGATGTAACTAGCGGGGTTACCTACGAGCAGTACTTC.

CDR3 region: CAWTTGVTEKLFF. The DNA for the CDR3 is TGTGCCTGGACCACAGGAGTAACGGAAAAACTGTTTTTT. The genes are TRBV30 and TRBJ1-4; weak D call: TRBD1 (5 bases). V was cut by 4 bases and J by 8 bases, with 14 bases left in between. Germline V CDR1 and CDR2: GTSNPN, SVGIG (reference sequence). The CDR3 loop spans 13 amino acids.

This clonotype showed up just a few times. The V gene is TRBV7-8, the J gene TRBJ1-1, with a tentative D call TRBD1 (6 bases). This CDR3 has 12 residues. In germline, CDR1 is SGHVS, CDR2 FQNEAQ. Deletions cut 5 bases from V and 6 bases from J, with 10 bases between. CDR3 amino acids: CASSPGDAEAFF. The CDR3 bases are TGTGCCAGCAGCCCAGGGGACGCTGAAGCTTTCTTT.

This clonotype was seen a few times. The V gene is TRBV20-1, the J gene TRBJ1-4, with D unresolved. Trimming stripped 4 bases from V and 3 bases from J, with 9 bases between. Per the germline V gene, CDR1 is DFQATT and CDR2 is SNEGSKA (reference sequence). The CDR3 loop spans 13 amino acids. Here the CDR3 DNA reads TGCAGTGCTAACACTAGGGCTAATGAAAAACTGTTTTTT. Protein product: CSANTRANEKLFF.